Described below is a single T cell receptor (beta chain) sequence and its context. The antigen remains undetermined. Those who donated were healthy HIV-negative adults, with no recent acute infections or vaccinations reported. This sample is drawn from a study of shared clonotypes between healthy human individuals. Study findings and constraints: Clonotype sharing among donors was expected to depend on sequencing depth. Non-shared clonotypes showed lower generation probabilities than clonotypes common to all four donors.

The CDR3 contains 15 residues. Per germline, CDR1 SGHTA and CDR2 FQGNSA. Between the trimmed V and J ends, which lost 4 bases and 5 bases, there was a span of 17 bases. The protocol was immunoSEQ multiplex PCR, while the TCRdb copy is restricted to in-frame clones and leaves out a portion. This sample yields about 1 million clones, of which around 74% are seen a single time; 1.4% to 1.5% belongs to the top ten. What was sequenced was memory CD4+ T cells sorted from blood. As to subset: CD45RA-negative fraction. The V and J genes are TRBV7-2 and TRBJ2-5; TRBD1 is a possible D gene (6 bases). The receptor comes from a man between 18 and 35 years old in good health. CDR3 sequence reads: CASSSGQKVMETQYF. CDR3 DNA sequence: TGTGCCAGCAGCTCCGGACAGAAAGTGATGGAGACCCAGTACTTC.